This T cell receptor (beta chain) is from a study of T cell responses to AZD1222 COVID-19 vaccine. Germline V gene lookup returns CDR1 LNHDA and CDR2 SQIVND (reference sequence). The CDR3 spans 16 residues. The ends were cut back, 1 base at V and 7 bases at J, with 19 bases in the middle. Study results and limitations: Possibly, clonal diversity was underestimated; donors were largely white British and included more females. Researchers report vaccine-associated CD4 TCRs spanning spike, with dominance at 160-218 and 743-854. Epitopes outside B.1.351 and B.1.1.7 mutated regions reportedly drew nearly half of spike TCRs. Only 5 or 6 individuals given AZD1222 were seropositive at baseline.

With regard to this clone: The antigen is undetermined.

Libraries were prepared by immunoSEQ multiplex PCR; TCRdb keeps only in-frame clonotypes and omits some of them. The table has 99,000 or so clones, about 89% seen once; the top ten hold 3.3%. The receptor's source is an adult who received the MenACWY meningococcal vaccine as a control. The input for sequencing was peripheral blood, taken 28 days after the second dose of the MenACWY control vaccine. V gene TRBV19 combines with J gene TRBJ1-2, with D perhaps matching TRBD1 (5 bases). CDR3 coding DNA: TGTGCCAGTAGTATAGCGGGGACCTTTACAGCTGGTGGCTACACCTTC. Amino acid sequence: CASSIAGTFTAGGYTF. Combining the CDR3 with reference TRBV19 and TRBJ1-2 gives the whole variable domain DGGITQSPKYLFRKEGQNVTLSCEQNLNHDAMYWYRQDPGQGLRLIYYSQIVNDFQKGDIAEGYSVSREKKESFPLTVTSAQKNPTAFYLCASSIAGTFTAGGYTFGSGTRLTVV.